Included here is one TCR beta chain sequence, with context. The data were obtained in a study of T cells expressing NK-cell markers. This CDR3 is built from 15 residues. Looked up from germline, CDR1 is SGHVS and CDR2 is FQNEAQ. TCRdb re-called the 5' RACE reads; every CDR3 protein appears as one record, without DNA. The sample has around 180,000 distinct CDR3 sequences; the top ten hold about 19%. This chain uses TRBV7-8 with TRBJ2-3; TCRdb's assignment of TRBD2 cannot be checked, as there is no DNA. The sample taken for sequencing was blood T cells: a sorted CD56 or NKG2C T cell subset, CD4+ or CD8+ T cells, or bulk PBMC T cells (not recorded which). The sequence was obtained from a man aged 18-75 years in good health. CDR3 sequence reads: CASSLSLAGADTQYF.